This T cell receptor (beta chain) stems from a study of blood T cell repertoires in COVID-19. V was shortened by 0 bases and J by 2 bases, with 10 bases between the two germline ends. This CDR3 comprises 15 residues. Germline V gene sequence: CDR1 SGHRS, CDR2 YFSETQ. Those who participated ranged in age from 18 to 89 years and resided in about two dozen US areas. Participants had their cohort set by participant-reported clinical history. Symptom resolution, clearance, or two negative PCRs marked donors in Cohort 3 as recovered. Only in-frame clones appear in the TCRdb table, and some are missing; sequencing was by immunoSEQ multiplex PCR. Here the sample spans 250,000 to 350,000 clones, around 85% being singletons.

The chain uses TRBV5-1 and TRBJ2-3; TRBD2 is a possible D gene (5 bases). This clonotype originated in a woman in her forties or fifties who had recovered from COVID-19. Sequencing was done on a sample of PBMCs or T cells enriched from blood (not recorded which). The CDR3 bases are TGCGCCAGCAGCTTGGGGCTAGCAGACACAGATACGCAGTATTTT. It codes for CASSLGLADTDTQYF. Together with reference TRBV5-1 and TRBJ2-3, the CDR3 gives the full variable domain: KAGVTQTPRYLIKTRGQQVTLSCSPISGHRSVSWYQQTPGQGLQFLFEYFSETQRNKGNFPGRFSGRQFSNSRSEMNVSTLELGDSALYLCASSLGLADTDTQYFGPGTRLTVL.